Listed here are 6 T cell receptor beta chains from one sample, sequenced in a study of human T cells and chemical hapten exposure. The time point here: patch test 2, 6 weeks after DPC sensitization. This sample's treatment: therapeutic diphenylcyclopropenone sensitization with weekly scalp DPC. TCRdb used MiXCR to reprocess the RACE reads, holding one entry per CDR3 protein. The repertoire holds about 350,000 distinct CDR3 sequences, with 6% to 7% as singletons. This material consisted of whole blood, taken in connection with sensitization to the hapten diphenylcyclopropenone (DPC). Source of these receptors: a woman aged 18-29 years with alopecia areata. Some clones in this sample may be carry-over from other donors' samples.

The V call is TRBV2, the J call TRBJ2-2; no firm D call. V was clipped by 3 bases and J by 4 bases, with 6 bases between them. Germline V gene data show CDR1 as SNHLY and CDR2 as FYNNEI. CDR3 length: 13 residues. CDR3 protein: CASSETSTGELFF. As DNA, the CDR3 is TGTGCCAGCAGTGAGACCAGCACCGGGGAGCTGTTTTTT.

This clonotype was seen more than once but under ten times. The genes are TRBV2 and TRBJ2-3; the match to TRBD2 covers 13 bases. This CDR3 is 18 amino acids long. Trimming removed 5 bases from V and 0 bases from J; junction bases left unmatched: 8. Germline CDR1 reads SNHLY; CDR2 reads FYNNEI. CDR3 region: CASSTLKGLAGSTDTQYF. Written as DNA, the CDR3 is TGTGCCAGCAGTACCCTTAAGGGACTAGCGGGGAGCACAGATACGCAGTATTTT.

This clonotype was seen a few times. V is TRBV7-6 and J is TRBJ1-3, with 7 bases lining up with TRBD1. This CDR3 is 16 amino acids long. CDR1 SGHVS and CDR2 FNYEAQ come from the germline V gene. The ends lost 5 bases at V and 6 bases at J; junction bases unmatched: 13. CDR3 sequence (DNA): TGTGCCAGCAGCCCGACGACAGGGACGGTTGCAAACACCATATATTTT. It is translated as CASSPTTGTVANTIYF.

A word on this clonotype: A much larger clone differs from this one at a single base, so this may be a read error. The chain couples TRBV18 to TRBJ1-2; no clear D gene. This CDR3 is 15 amino acids long. V lost 2 bases and J 3 bases, leaving 13 bases between the germline ends. Germline CDR1 reads KGHSH; CDR2 reads LQKENI. CDR3 sequence: CASSPDVGIDYGYTF. The CDR3, as DNA: TGTGCCAGCTCACCAGATGTGGGCATAGACTATGGCTACACCTTC.

The chain carries TRBV24-1 and TRBJ2-1; 7 nucleotides agree with TRBD1. Germline CDR1 is KGHDR and CDR2 is SFDVKD. CDR3 length equals 14 residues. J lost 5 bases, V lost 3 bases, and 3 bases had no gene match. For the CDR3, the DNA is TGTGCCACCAGTGATCCTACAGGGGACAATGAGCAGTTCTTC. It translates to CATSDPTGDNEQFF.

There are a few counts of this clonotype. The chain joins TRBV28 to TRBJ2-7; 8 bases fit TRBD1. V shed 7 bases, J shed 4 bases, and the junction held 15 bases outside the gene matches. Germline V lookup: CDR1 MDHEN, CDR2 SYDVKM. The CDR3 sequence is 16 residues long. CDR3 coding DNA: TGTGCCAGCAATGGCGGTGGGGCAGGGGGCGATTACGAGCAGTACTTC. Protein sequence: CASNGGGAGGDYEQYF. Filled out from reference TRBV28 and TRBJ2-7, the complete variable domain reads DVKVTQSSRYLVKRTGEKVFLECVQDMDHENMFWYRQDPGLGLRLIYFSYDVKMKEKGDIPEGYSVSREKKERFSLILESASTNQTSMYLCASNGGGAGGDYEQYFGPGTRLTVT.